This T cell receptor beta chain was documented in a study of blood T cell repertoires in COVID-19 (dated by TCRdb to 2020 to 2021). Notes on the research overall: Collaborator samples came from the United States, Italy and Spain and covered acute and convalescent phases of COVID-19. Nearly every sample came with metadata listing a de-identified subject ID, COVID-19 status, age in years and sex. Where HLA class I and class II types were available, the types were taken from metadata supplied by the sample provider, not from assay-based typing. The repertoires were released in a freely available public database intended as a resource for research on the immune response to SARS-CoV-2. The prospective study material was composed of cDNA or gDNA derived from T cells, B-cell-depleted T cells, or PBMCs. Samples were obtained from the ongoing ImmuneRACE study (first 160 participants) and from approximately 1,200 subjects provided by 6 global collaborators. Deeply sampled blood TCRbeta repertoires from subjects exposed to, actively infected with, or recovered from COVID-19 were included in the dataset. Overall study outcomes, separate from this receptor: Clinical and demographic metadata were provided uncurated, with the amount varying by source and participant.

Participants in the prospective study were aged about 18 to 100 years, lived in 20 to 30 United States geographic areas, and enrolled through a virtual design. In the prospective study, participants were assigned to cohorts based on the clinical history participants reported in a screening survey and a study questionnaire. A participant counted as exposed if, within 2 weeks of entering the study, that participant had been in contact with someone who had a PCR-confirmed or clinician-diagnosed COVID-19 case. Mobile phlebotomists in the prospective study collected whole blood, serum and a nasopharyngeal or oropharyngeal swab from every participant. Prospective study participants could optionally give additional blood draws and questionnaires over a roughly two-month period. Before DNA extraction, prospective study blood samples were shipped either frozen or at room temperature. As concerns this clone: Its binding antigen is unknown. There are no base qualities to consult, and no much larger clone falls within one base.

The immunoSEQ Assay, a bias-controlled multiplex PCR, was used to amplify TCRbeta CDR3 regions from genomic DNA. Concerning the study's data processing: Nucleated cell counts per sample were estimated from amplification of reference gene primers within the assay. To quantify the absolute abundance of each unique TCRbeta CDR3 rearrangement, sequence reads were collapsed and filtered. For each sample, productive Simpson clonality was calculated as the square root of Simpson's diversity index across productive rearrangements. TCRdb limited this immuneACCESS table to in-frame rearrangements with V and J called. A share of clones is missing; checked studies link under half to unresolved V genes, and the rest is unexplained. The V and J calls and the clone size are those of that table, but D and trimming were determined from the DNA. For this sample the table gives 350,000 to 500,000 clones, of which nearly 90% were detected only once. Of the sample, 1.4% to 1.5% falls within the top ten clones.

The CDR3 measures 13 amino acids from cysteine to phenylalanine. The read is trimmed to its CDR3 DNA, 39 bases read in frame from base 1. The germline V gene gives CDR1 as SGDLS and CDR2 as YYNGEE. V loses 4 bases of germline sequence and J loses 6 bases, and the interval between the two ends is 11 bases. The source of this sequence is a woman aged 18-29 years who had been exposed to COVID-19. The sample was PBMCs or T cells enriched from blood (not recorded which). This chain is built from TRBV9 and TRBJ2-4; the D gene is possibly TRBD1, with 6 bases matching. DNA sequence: TGTGCCAGCAGCACCCAACAGGGAAACATTCAGTACTTC. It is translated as CASSTQQGNIQYF. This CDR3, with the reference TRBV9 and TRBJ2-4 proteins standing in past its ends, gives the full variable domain DSGVTQTPKHLITATGQRVTLRCSPRSGDLSVYWYQQSLDQGLQFLIQYYNGEERAKGNILERFSAQQFPDLHSELNLSSLELGDSALYFCASSTQQGNIQYFGAGTRLSVL.